This record covers a single TCR beta chain. No cognate antigen has been identified for it. No clone much larger than this one lies a single base away; base qualities are absent. The entry originates in a study of blood T cell repertoires in COVID-19 (dated by TCRdb to 2020 to 2022). Regarding the study in general: Samples from collaborators originated in the United States, Italy and Spain and spanned both the acute and convalescent phases of COVID-19. The samples were drawn from the first 160 participants of the ongoing ImmuneRACE study and from about 1,200 subjects provided by 6 global collaborators. The prospective study material was composed of cDNA or gDNA derived from T cells, B-cell-depleted T cells, or PBMCs. Deeply sampled blood TCRbeta repertoires from subjects exposed to, actively infected with, or recovered from COVID-19 were included in the dataset. Where available, HLA class I and class II types were obtained from metadata supplied by the sample provider rather than from assay-based typing. The repertoires were released in a freely available public database intended as a resource for research on the immune response to SARS-CoV-2. Sample metadata almost always included a de-identified subject ID, COVID-19 status, age in years and sex. The paper's findings and limits, for the study overall: The amount of clinical and demographic metadata varied by source and participant and was provided uncurated.

The collaborating institutions used their own protocols to collect whole blood in K2EDTA tubes. For TCRbeta analysis, collaborator samples were shipped as frozen whole blood, as isolated PBMCs, or as DNA extracted from either sample type. The immunoSEQ Assay, a bias-controlled multiplex PCR, was used to amplify TCRbeta CDR3 regions from genomic DNA. The published analysis was carried out like this. Within the assay, amplification of reference gene primers was used to estimate how many nucleated cells each sample contained. To quantify the absolute abundance of each unique TCRbeta CDR3 rearrangement, sequence reads were collapsed and filtered. For each sample, productive Simpson clonality was calculated as the square root of Simpson's diversity index across productive rearrangements. Imported from immuneACCESS, the table was reduced by TCRdb to in-frame sequences with V and J called. These copies leave out some clones; in studies compared against another copy, an unresolved V gene accounts for under half, and the cause of the remainder is not known. The V and J calls and clone size come from that table; D and trimming were worked out from the DNA. Within this sample are 130,000 to 150,000 clones, with approximately 88% of them counted one time only. Jointly, the top ten make up about 1.5% of the sample.

V is pared back by 6 bases and J by 0 bases, with 20 bases lying between the germline termini. CDR1 is given as KGHSH and CDR2 as LQKENI, both from the germline V gene. From the cysteine through the phenylalanine, the CDR3 covers 17 amino acids. Only CDR3 DNA remains: 51 bases, in frame from the first base. The receptor was derived from a woman between 50 and 59 years old with acute or convalescent COVID-19. Sequenced material: peripheral blood. The receptor chain draws on TRBV18 and TRBJ1-1; TRBD1 is a weak D gene call, 6 bases matching. The nucleotide sequence reads as follows: TGTGCCAGCTCTAACCACCGGGGGGCGATTTTGAACACTGAAGCTTTCTTT. The encoded protein is CASSNHRGAILNTEAFF.